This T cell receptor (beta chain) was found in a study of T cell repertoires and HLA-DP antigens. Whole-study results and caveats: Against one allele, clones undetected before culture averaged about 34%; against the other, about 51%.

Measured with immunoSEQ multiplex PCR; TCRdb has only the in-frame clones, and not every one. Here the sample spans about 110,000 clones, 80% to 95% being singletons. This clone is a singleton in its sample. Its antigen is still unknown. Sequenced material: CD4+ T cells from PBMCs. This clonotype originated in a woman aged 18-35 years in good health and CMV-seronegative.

CDR3 coding DNA: TGCGCCAGTCACAGGGGTTACGAGCAGTACTTC. As protein: CASHRGYEQYF. The chain carries TRBV5-1 and TRBJ2-7; TRBD1 matches 7 bases. Germline V gene data show CDR1 as SGHRS and CDR2 as YFSETQ. The CDR3 spans 11 residues. V gave up 8 bases and J gave up 4 bases; unmatched junction bases: 3.